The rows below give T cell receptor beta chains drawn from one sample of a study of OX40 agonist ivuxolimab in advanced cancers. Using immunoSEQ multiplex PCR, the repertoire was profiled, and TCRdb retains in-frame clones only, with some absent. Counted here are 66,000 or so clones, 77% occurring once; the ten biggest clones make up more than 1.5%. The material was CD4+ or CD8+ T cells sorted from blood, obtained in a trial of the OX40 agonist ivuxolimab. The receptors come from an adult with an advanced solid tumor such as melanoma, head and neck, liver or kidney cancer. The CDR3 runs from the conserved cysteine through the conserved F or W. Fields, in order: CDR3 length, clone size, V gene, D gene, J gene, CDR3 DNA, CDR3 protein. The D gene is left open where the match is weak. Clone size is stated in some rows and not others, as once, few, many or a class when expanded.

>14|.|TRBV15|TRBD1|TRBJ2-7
TGTGCCACCAGCAGGAACAGGGGAGTAGACGAGCAGTACTTC
CATSRNRGVDEQYF
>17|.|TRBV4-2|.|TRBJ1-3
TGTGCCAGCAGCCAGAGGGCGGCCGGGCAGAGTGGAAACACCATATATTTT
CASSQRAAGQSGNTIYF
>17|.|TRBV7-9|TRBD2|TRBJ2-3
TGTGCCAGCAGCGTCCTGGGCGGGGGGGCCGGCACAGATACGCAGTATTTT
CASSVLGGGAGTDTQYF
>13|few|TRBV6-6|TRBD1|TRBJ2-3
TGTGCCACCGAAGGACAGGGGGCAGATACGCAGTATTTT
CATEGQGADTQYF
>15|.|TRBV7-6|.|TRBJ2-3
TGTGCCAGCAGCTTAGTTGGAGGGCCAACAGATACGCAGTATTTT
CASSLVGGPTDTQYF
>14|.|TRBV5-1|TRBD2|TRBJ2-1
TGCGCCAGCAGCTTCGCGGGAGAGGACGGTGAGCAGTTCTTC
CASSFAGEDGEQFF
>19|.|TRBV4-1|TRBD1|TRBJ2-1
TGCGCCAGCAGGGGGCCCAGGGACAGGGGCGAAAGCTCCTACAATGAGCAGTTCTTC
CASRGPRDRGESSYNEQFF
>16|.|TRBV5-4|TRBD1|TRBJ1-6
TGTGCCAGCAGCCTTGGACAGGGCCGTTATAATTCACCCCTCCACTTT
CASSLGQGRYNSPLHF
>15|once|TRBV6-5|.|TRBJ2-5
TGTGCCAGCAGTTACCAAGGGGTGGGGAAAGAGACCCAGTACTTC
CASSYQGVGKETQYF
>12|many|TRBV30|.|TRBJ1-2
TGTGCCTGGAGTGAACAGAGCTATGGCTACACCTTC
CAWSEQSYGYTF
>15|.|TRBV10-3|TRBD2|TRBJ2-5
TGTGCCATCAGTGAAGGCGGGGGGGCCCGGGGGACCCAGTACTTC
CAISEGGGARGTQYF
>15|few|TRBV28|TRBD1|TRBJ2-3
TGTGCCAGCTCGTCGGGACAGTTATTTTCGGATACGCAGTATTTT
CASSSGQLFSDTQYF
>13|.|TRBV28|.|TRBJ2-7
TGTGCCAGCAGTCTTCCTAGACGCTACGAGCAGTACTTC
CASSLPRRYEQYF
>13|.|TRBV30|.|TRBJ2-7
TGTGCCTGGAGTGTGGTGTGGGGTGGCGAGCAGTACTTC
CAWSVVWGGEQYF
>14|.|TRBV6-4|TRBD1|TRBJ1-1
TGTGCCAGCAGCAGGACAGGGGGGGACACTGAAGCTTTCTTT
CASSRTGGDTEAFF
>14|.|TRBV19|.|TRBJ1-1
TGTGCCAGTAGTATTATCTCTCGGAACACTGAAGCTTTCTTT
CASSIISRNTEAFF
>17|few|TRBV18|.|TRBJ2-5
TGTGCCAGCTCACCACCGAAAGGGTCCGTCTCACAAGAGACCCAGTACTTC
CASSPPKGSVSQETQYF
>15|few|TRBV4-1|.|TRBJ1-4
TGCGCCAGCAGCCCCGGTGAGGGGTCTAATGAAAAACTGTTTTTT
CASSPGEGSNEKLFF
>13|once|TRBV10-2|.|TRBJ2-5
TGCGCCAGCAGTACCCAGGGTTTAGAGACCCAGTACTTC
CASSTQGLETQYF
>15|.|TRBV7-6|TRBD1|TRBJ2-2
TGTGCCAGCAGCCAGGACAGGATTTCAACCGGGGAGCTGTTTTTT
CASSQDRISTGELFF
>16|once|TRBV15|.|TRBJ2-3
TGTGCCACCAGCAGAGCGGAAACGGGGGTGACAGATACGCAGTATTTT
CATSRAETGVTDTQYF
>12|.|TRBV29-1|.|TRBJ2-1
TGCAGCGTTAGTCCATTCCAGGGCAGAGTGTTCTTC
CSVSPFQGRVFF
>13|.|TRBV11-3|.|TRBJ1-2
TGTGCCAGCAGCTTAACGGGGCGGCAGGGGTCCCTCTTC
CASSLTGRQGSLF
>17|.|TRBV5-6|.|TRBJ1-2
TGTGCCAGCAAAAAAATTGGGGGACCCGCCTCGGACTATGGCTACACCTTC
CASKKIGGPASDYGYTF
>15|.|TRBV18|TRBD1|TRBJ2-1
TGTGCCAGCTCACCGACAGGGGTGATATACAATGAGCAGTTCTTC
CASSPTGVIYNEQFF
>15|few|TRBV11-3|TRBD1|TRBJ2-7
TGTGCCAGCAGCCTCGGACAGGCGAGCTCCTACGAGCAGTACTTC
CASSLGQASSYEQYF
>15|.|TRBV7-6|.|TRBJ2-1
TGTGCCAGCAGCTTAGTGGCAACGAAAGTCAATGAGCAGTTCTTC
CASSLVATKVNEQFF
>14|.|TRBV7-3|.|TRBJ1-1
TGTGCCAGCAGCCGGGATCGGGGGAACACTGAAGCTTTCTTT
CASSRDRGNTEAFF
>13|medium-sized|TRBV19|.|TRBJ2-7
TGTGCCAGTAGTATAACAGGCCCCTACGAGCAGTACTTC
CASSITGPYEQYF
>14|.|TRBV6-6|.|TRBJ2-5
TGTGCCAGCAGTCTCGCTGGACCCCCAGAGACCCAGTACTTC
CASSLAGPPETQYF
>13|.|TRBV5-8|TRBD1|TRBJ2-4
TGTGCCAGCAGCGTCGGACAGGAAAACATTCAGTACTTC
CASSVGQENIQYF
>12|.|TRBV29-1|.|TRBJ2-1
TGCAGCTTTTGGGTAAATGCCAATGAGCAGTTCTTC
CSFWVNANEQFF
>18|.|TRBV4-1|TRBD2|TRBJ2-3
TGCGCCAGCAGCCAAGACATCTGGACTAGCGGGAGCACAGATACGCAGTATTTT
CASSQDIWTSGSTDTQYF
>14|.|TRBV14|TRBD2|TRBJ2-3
TGTGCCAGCAGCCCGGGACTAGCGTGGGATACGCAGTATTTT
CASSPGLAWDTQYF
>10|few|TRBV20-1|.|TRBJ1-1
TGCAGTGCCAACTTCAGAGGGGCTTTCTTT
CSANFRGAFF
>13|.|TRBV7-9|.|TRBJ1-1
TGTGCCAGCAGCTTATCTGTGACGGAGAAAGCTTTCTTT
CASSLSVTEKAFF
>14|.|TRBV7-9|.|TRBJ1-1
TGTGCCAGCAGCGCCTTCGCGGGGAACACTGAAGCTTTCTTT
CASSAFAGNTEAFF
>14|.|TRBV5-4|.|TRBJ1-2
TGTGCCAGCAGCTTGAGGTCAGCGGCATATGGCTACACCTTC
CASSLRSAAYGYTF
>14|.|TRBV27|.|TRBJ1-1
TGTGCCAGCAGTCCTGCCGACCGGAACACTGAAGCTTTCTTT
CASSPADRNTEAFF
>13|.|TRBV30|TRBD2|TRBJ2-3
TGTGCCTGGAGTCGGGGGGGCACAGATACGCAGTATTTT
CAWSRGGTDTQYF
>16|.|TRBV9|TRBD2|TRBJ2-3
TGTGCCAGCAGCGTAGCAGCGGGGGGGCGAGCAGATACGCAGTATTTT
CASSVAAGGRADTQYF
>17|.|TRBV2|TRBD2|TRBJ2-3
TGTGCCAGTAGGAACTATAGGGCGGGAGGCCGCACAGATACGCAGTATTTT
CASRNYRAGGRTDTQYF
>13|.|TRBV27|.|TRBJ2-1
TGTGCCAGCAGTTCCGGGACGATTAATGAGCAGTTCTTC
CASSSGTINEQFF
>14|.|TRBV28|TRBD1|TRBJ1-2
TGTGCCAGCAGTTCCGGACAGGGAGACTATGGCTACACCTTC
CASSSGQGDYGYTF
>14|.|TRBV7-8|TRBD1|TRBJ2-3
TGTGCCAGCAGCCTCGACAGGGACACAGATACGCAGTATTTT
CASSLDRDTDTQYF
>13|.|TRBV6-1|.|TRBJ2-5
TGTGCCAGCAACTGGGACTCCGAGGAGACCCAGTACTTC
CASNWDSEETQYF
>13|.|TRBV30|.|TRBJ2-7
TGTGCCTGGAGTGTTATGGATTACTACGAGCAGTACTTC
CAWSVMDYYEQYF
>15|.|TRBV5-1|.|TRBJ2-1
TGCGCCAGCAGCGCGGAGGGGGGCTCCTACAATGAGCAGTTCTTC
CASSAEGGSYNEQFF
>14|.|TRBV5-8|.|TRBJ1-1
TGTGCCAGCAGCCCCCCGGGCCTTTGGACTGAAGCTTTCTTT
CASSPPGLWTEAFF
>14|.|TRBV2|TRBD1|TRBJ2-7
TGTGCCAGCAGTGACAACAGGGGTATCCACGAGCAGTACTTC
CASSDNRGIHEQYF
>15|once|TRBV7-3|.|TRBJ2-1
TGTGCCAGCAGCTTAGAGGGGGGTCCCTACAATGAGCAGTTCTTC
CASSLEGGPYNEQFF
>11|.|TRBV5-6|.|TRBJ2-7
TGTGCCAGCAGCTTGCAATACGAGCAGTACTTC
CASSLQYEQYF
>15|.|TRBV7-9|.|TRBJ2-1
TGTGCCAGCAGCTTAAACAGCAGGGGAGTGAATGAGCAGTTCTTC
CASSLNSRGVNEQFF
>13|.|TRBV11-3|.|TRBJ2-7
TGTGCCAGCACCACTTCGGGGGTCTACGAGCAGTACTTC
CASTTSGVYEQYF
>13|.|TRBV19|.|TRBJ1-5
TGTGCCAGTACCCCCCGGGGGAGGCAGCCCCAGCATTTT
CASTPRGRQPQHF
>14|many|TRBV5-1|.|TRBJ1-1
TGCGCCAGCAGCTTGGAGACAGCAGGGACTGAAGCTTTCTTT
CASSLETAGTEAFF
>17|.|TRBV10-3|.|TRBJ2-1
TGTGCCATCAGGGGGGGGTTAACAGGGGTCGGCTACAATGAGCAGTTCTTC
CAIRGGLTGVGYNEQFF
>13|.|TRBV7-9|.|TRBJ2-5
TGTGCCAGCAGCCCCTCTGGGTCGGAGACCCAGTACTTC
CASSPSGSETQYF